Listed below are T cell receptor beta chains from one sample, sequenced in a study of CD4 T cells in relation to SARS-CoV-2 and coronaviruses. No antigen is known for these receptors. The protocol was immunoSEQ multiplex PCR, while the TCRdb copy is restricted to in-frame clones and leaves out a portion. In the table there are about 43,000 clones, about four fifths of which are singletons. Sequencing was performed on naive CD4+ T cells from PBMCs, cultured in vitro. The receptors here all came from an adult with COVID-19. CDR3s include the opening cysteine and the closing phenylalanine or tryptophan. Each record gives: CDR3 DNA, CDR3 protein, D gene, clone size, J gene, V gene. The D gene is left open where the match is weak. Only part of the rows carry a size: once, few, many, or a class if the clone is expanded.

DNA: TGTGCCAGCAGCTTTCCTCCGGGACAGGGGGTGACTGAAGCTTTCTTT; CDR3: CASSFPPGQGVTEAFF; D: TRBD1; size: -; J: TRBJ1-1; V: TRBV7-9
DNA: TGTGCCAGCAGCTTGGGAGGGGTAGCAGAGACCCAGTACTTC; CDR3: CASSLGGVAETQYF; D: -; size: -; J: TRBJ2-5; V: TRBV5-6
DNA: TGTGCCAGCAGCAAAGGACTAGCGGGAGTGACCGGGGAGCTGTTTTTT; CDR3: CASSKGLAGVTGELFF; D: TRBD2; size: -; J: TRBJ2-2; V: TRBV9
DNA: TGTGCCAGCAGAACGGGACAGAACCAAGAGACCCAGTACTTC; CDR3: CASRTGQNQETQYF; D: TRBD1; size: -; J: TRBJ2-5; V: TRBV6-5
DNA: TGTGCCAGCAGCGACGTGGGGGAGCAGTACTTC; CDR3: CASSDVGEQYF; D: -; size: -; J: TRBJ2-7; V: TRBV6-5
DNA: TGTGCCAGCAGTTTCCGCGGACAGGGGTCTTCACCCCTCCACTTT; CDR3: CASSFRGQGSSPLHF; D: TRBD1; size: -; J: TRBJ1-6; V: TRBV27
DNA: TGTGCCAGCAGTCTAACAGATACGCAGTATTTT; CDR3: CASSLTDTQYF; D: -; size: -; J: TRBJ2-3; V: TRBV12-3/TRBV12-4
DNA: TGCGCCAGCAGCCCAAGGGACTTCCGGGATTACCTCACAGATACGCAGTATTTT; CDR3: CASSPRDFRDYLTDTQYF; D: -; size: -; J: TRBJ2-3; V: TRBV4-3
DNA: TGTGCCAGCAGCCTACGGGACCCTCCAAACTACAATGAGCAGTTCTTC; CDR3: CASSLRDPPNYNEQFF; D: -; size: -; J: TRBJ2-1; V: TRBV7-9
DNA: TGTGCCAGCAGCCGAAATCACGATACGCAGTATTTT; CDR3: CASSRNHDTQYF; D: -; size: -; J: TRBJ2-3; V: TRBV6-6
DNA: TGTGCCAGCAGCCAAGGAGGGGTACGCTATGGCTACACCTTC; CDR3: CASSQGGVRYGYTF; D: -; size: -; J: TRBJ1-2; V: TRBV4-2
DNA: TGCGCCAGCAGCTTGGTAGGTCGCGGGACTGTGTACAATGAGCAGTTCTTC; CDR3: CASSLVGRGTVYNEQFF; D: -; size: -; J: TRBJ2-1; V: TRBV5-1
DNA: TGTGCCAGCAGCTTAGGAGGGACTAATGAAAAACTGTTTTTT; CDR3: CASSLGGTNEKLFF; D: -; size: -; J: TRBJ1-4; V: TRBV7-8
DNA: TGTGCCAGCAGTGAGCATTCAGCGACCGAGACCCAGTACTTC; CDR3: CASSEHSATETQYF; D: -; size: -; J: TRBJ2-5; V: TRBV2
DNA: TGTGCCAGCAGCTCCCCCGTGTACCAAGAGACCCAGTACTTC; CDR3: CASSSPVYQETQYF; D: -; size: -; J: TRBJ2-5; V: TRBV7-2
DNA: TGCGCCAGCAGCTTTACTAGCGGGGGACACAATGAGCAGTTCTTC; CDR3: CASSFTSGGHNEQFF; D: TRBD2; size: -; J: TRBJ2-1; V: TRBV5-1
DNA: TGTGCCAGCAGTCCTGCTACAGGGGGCTGGCGGGGTGTGTACTTC; CDR3: CASSPATGGWRGVYF; D: TRBD1; size: few; J: TRBJ2-7; V: TRBV28
DNA: TGTGCCAGCAGTTTTCGGCTGGATCAGCCCCAGCATTTT; CDR3: CASSFRLDQPQHF; D: -; size: once; J: TRBJ1-5; V: TRBV27
DNA: TGTGCCACCAGTGATTTACGCGGGGGGGGGAATCGAGACAGGGTTTCTTACGAGCAGTACTTC; CDR3: CATSDLRGGGNRDRVSYEQYF; D: TRBD2; size: -; J: TRBJ2-7; V: TRBV24-1
DNA: TGTGCCAGCAGCCGTTGGGACGGCGCCTACGAGCAGTACTTC; CDR3: CASSRWDGAYEQYF; D: -; size: -; J: TRBJ2-7; V: TRBV3-1/TRBV3-2
DNA: TGTGCCAGCAGTTACGGCAGAAATCAGCCCCAGCATTTT; CDR3: CASSYGRNQPQHF; D: -; size: -; J: TRBJ1-5; V: TRBV6-5
DNA: TGTGCCAGCAGCCCCGGCGGAAGCGGGGGGAAGGGGACAGATACGCAGTATTTT; CDR3: CASSPGGSGGKGTDTQYF; D: TRBD2; size: -; J: TRBJ2-3; V: TRBV9
DNA: TGTGCCAGCAGCGTAGGGACGGGGTCGAGCACAGATACGCAGTATTTT; CDR3: CASSVGTGSSTDTQYF; D: -; size: once; J: TRBJ2-3; V: TRBV9